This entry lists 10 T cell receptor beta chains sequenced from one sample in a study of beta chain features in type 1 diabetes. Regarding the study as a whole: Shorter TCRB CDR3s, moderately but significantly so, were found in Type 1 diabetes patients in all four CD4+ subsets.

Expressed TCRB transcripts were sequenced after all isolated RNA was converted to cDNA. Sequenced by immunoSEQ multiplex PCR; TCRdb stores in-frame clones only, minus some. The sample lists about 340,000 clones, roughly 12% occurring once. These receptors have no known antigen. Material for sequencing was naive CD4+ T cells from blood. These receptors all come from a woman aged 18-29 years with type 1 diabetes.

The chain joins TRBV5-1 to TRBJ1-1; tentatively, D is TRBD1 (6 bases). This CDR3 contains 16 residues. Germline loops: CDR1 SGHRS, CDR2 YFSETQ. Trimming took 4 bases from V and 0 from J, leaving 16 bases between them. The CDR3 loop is CASSQALGQMNTEAFF. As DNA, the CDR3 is TGCGCCAGCAGCCAGGCCTTAGGACAGATGAACACTGAAGCTTTCTTT.

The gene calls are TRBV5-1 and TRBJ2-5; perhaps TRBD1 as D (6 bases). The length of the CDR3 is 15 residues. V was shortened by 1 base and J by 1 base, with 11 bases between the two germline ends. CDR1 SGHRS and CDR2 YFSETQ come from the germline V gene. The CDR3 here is CASSLPRQAQETQYF. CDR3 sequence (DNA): TGCGCCAGCAGCTTGCCCAGACAGGCCCAAGAGACCCAGTACTTC.

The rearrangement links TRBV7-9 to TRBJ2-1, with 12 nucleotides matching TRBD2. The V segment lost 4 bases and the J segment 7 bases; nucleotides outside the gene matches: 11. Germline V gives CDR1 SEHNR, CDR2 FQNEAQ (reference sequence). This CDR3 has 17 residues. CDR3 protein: CASSSTLGLAGWNEQFF. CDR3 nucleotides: TGTGCCAGCAGCTCAACCCTCGGACTAGCGGGATGGAATGAGCAGTTCTTC.

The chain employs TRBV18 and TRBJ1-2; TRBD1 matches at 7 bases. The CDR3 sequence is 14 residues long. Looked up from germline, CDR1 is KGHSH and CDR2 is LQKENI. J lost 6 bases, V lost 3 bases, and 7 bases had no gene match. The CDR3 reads CASSPSQGENGYTF. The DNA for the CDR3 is TGTGCCAGCTCACCTTCCCAGGGGGAGAATGGCTACACCTTC. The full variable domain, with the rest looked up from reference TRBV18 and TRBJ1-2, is NAGVMQNPRHLVRRRGQEARLRCSPMKGHSHVYWYRQLPEEGLKFMVYLQKENIIDESGMPKERFSAEFPKEGPSILRIQQVVRGDSAAYFCASSPSQGENGYTFGSGTRLTVV.

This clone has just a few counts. DNA for the CDR3: TGTGCCTGGGAGGGAGTGAACAATGAGCAGTTCTTC. It codes for CAWEGVNNEQFF. The genes are TRBV30 and TRBJ2-1, with D possibly being TRBD2 (5 bases). The germline V gene has CDR1 GTSNPN and CDR2 SVGIG (reference sequence). The V end was cut by 5 bases, the J end by 5 bases, with 10 bases between. The CDR3 is 12 residues long.

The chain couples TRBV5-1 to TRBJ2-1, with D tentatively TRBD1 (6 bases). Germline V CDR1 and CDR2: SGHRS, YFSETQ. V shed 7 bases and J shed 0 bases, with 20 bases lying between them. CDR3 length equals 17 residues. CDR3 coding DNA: TGCGCCAGCCGGGCACTCTCCGGGACAAGCTCCTACAATGAGCAGTTCTTC. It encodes CASRALSGTSSYNEQFF.

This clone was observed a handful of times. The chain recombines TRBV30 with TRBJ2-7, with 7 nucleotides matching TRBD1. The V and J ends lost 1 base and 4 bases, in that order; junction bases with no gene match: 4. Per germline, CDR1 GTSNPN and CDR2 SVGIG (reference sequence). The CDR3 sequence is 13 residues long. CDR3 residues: CAWSADRDYEQYV. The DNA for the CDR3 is TGTGCCTGGAGTGCTGACAGGGATTACGAGCAGTACGTC.

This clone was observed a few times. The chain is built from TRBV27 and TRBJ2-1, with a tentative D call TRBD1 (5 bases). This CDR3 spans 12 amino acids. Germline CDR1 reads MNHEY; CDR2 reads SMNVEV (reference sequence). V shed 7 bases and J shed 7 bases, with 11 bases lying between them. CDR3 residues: CASKGFWNEQFF. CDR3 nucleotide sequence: TGTGCCAGCAAGGGGTTTTGGAATGAGCAGTTCTTC.

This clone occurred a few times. CDR3 DNA: TGCAGCGCCCTGGCCCTGGCCCCCTACAATGAGCAGTTCTTC. Translated, it gives CSALALAPYNEQFF. The chain combines TRBV29-1 with TRBJ2-1; D is undetermined. V was pared by 7 bases and J by 2 bases, with 15 bases between. Germline values: CDR1 SQVTM, CDR2 ANQGSEA. This CDR3 is 14 amino acids long.

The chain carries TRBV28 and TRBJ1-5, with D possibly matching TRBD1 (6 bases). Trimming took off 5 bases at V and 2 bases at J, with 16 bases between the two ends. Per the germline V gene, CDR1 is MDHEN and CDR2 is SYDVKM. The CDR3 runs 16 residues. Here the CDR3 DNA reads TGTGCCAGCAGTCCAGGGGCGACCCTTGGCAATCAGCCCCAGCATTTT. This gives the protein CASSPGATLGNQPQHF.